The sequence of this T cell receptor (beta chain) was determined in a study of memory CD4+ T cells and cytomegalovirus serostatus. Findings of the study overall: Suggested: most of the CMV-linked TCR signature lies in CD4+ memory cells.

The V and J ends lost 3 bases and 1 base respectively, with 9 bases between them. Per the germline V gene, CDR1 is MDHEN and CDR2 is SYDVKM. The length of the CDR3 is 14 residues. Data came from immunoSEQ multiplex PCR; TCRdb stores just in-frame clones and leaves some out. The repertoire includes 30,000 to 40,000 clones, 65% to 80% of them detected once, and 0.5% to 0.65% sits in the top ten. This clone was counted only a few times. Its antigen remains unknown. Single viable CD3+CD4+CD8-CD45RO+ cells were sorted as the memory CD4+ T cells. The chain carries TRBV28 and TRBJ2-5; perhaps TRBD2 as D (6 bases). The sequence was collected from an adult in good health and CMV-seronegative. Some clones in this sample may be carry-over from other donors' samples. The source material was memory CD4+ T cells from blood. The CDR3 DNA reads TGTGCCAGCAGTTTCGGGAGCCTCCAAGAGACCCAGTACTTC. Protein product: CASSFGSLQETQYF.